The 5 T cell receptor beta chains given below trace back to one sample, sequenced in a study of identical twins. TCRdb redid the calling of the 5' RACE reads with MiXCR, one entry per CDR3 protein. Of 300,000 to 400,000 distinct CDR3 sequences in the sample, 9% were seen once. The sample comprised naive T cells sorted from blood. The receptor set was obtained from a woman aged 45-59 years in good health.

This clonotype was observed at least ten times. The V and J genes are TRBV20-1 and TRBJ2-7, with 11 bases aligning to TRBD2. The CDR3 sequence is 15 residues long. CDR1 is DFQATT, CDR2 SNEGSKA, per germline (reference sequence). The V and J ends lost 3 bases and 4 bases, in that order; junction bases with no gene match: 8. CDR3: CSARPTSGSRYEQYF. The CDR3 DNA follows: TGCAGTGCTAGGCCTACTAGCGGGAGCCGATACGAGCAGTACTTC.

This clonotype was detected ten times or more. The chain uses TRBV6-1 and TRBJ1-4; D call uncertain. Trimming cost V 3 bases and J 2 bases, with 10 bases left between them. The CDR3 length is 15 residues. Germline CDR1 is MNHNS and CDR2 is SASEGT. The CDR3 nucleotides read TGTGCCAGCAGTGAGGCCGGGATGACTAATGAAAAACTGTTTTTT. This gives the protein CASSEAGMTNEKLFF.

This clonotype was seen more than once but under ten times. The chain joins TRBV12-3 or TRBV12-4 to TRBJ1-5; a weak D match, TRBD1 (6 bases). Trimming pared 4 bases from V and 0 bases from J, leaving 13 bases between. The CDR3 has 16 amino acids. The CDR3 coding sequence is TGTGCCAGCAGTTCCCGGGGAGGGGGTAGCAATCAGCCCCAGCATTTT. Amino acid sequence: CASSSRGGGSNQPQHF.

V usage is TRBV29-1 and J usage is TRBJ2-1; TRBD2 matches at 7 bases. CDR1 and CDR2 (germline): SQVTM, ANQGSEA. The V gene end was trimmed by 6 bases and the J gene end by 4 bases; junction bases not matched to a gene: 15. CDR3 length: 16 residues. In nucleotides, the CDR3 is TGCAGCGTGGAGGGCGGGGGAGCGGGTGGTTACAATGAGCAGTTCTTC. Amino acid sequence: CSVEGGGAGGYNEQFF.

This sequence joins TRBV12-3 or TRBV12-4 and TRBJ2-5, with D possibly matching TRBD1 (5 bases). The CDR3 consists of 14 residues. The V end lost 7 bases, the J end lost 0 bases, and 12 bases lay between the germline ends. CDR3 amino acids: CASNPTAYQETQYF. The CDR3 DNA reads TGTGCCAGCAACCCGACAGCGTACCAAGAGACCCAGTACTTC.